Following are 32 T cell receptor beta chains from one sample sequenced in a study of shared clonotypes between healthy human individuals. Repertoires were generated with immunoSEQ multiplex PCR, while TCRdb's copy carries only in-frame clones and drops some. The sample yields some 2,400,000 clones, more than 90% seen once. Specimen: naive CD4+ T cells sorted from blood. Subset described: CD45RA+ positively selected. The receptor source for this set is a man aged 18 to 30 in good health.

The chain joins TRBV19 to TRBJ2-3; D is unresolved. CDR3 length: 13 residues. V was trimmed by 6 bases and J by 3 bases, leaving 10 bases between them. In germline, CDR1 is LNHDA, CDR2 SQIVND (reference sequence). The CDR3 sequence: CASSWTMTDTQYF. The CDR3 bases are TGTGCCAGTAGCTGGACGATGACAGATACGCAGTATTTT.

The gene calls are TRBV7-2 and TRBJ1-5; 8 positions agree with TRBD1. The CDR3 is 15 residues long. Per the germline V gene, CDR1 is SGHTA and CDR2 is FQGNSA. With 1 base clipped from V and 7 bases from J, the junction kept 6 bases outside the gene matches. The CDR3 DNA follows: TGTGCCAGCAGCTTAGACGCAGGGGGCGGGCAGCCCCAGCATTTT. As protein: CASSLDAGGGQPQHF.

The chain employs TRBV16 and TRBJ1-1, with a tentative D call TRBD1 (6 bases). The CDR3 has 16 amino acids. V was clipped by 1 base and J by 3 bases, with 15 bases between them. The germline gives CDR1 KGHSY, CDR2 FQNENV. This chain's CDR3 is CASSQYSLTGYTEAFF. CDR3 sequence (DNA): TGTGCCAGCAGCCAATACTCCCTAACAGGGTACACTGAAGCTTTCTTT.

The gene calls are TRBV5-6 and TRBJ2-3; TRBD2 aligns across 8 bases. The CDR3 covers 14 residues. V lost 0 bases, J lost 9 bases, and 6 bases stayed unmatched. Germline CDR1 is SGHDT and CDR2 is YYEEEE. CDR3 bases: TGTGCCAGCAGCTTGGGGTATAGCGGGAACACGCAGTATTTT. This sequence encodes CASSLGYSGNTQYF.

The rearrangement uses TRBV12-1 and TRBJ1-1; TRBD1, the D gene given by the table, was not confirmed from the DNA. TRBV12-1 is tagged as a pseudogene. The CDR3 has 14 residues. The CDR3: CASSHTGFGELAFF. The CDR3 nucleotides are TGTGCCAGCAGCCATACAGGGTTTGGGGAGTTAGCTTTCTTT.

This clone was observed a single time. The sample contains more than one DNA sequence encoding this CDR3. V gene TRBV5-8 combines with J gene TRBJ2-1, with D unresolved. The CDR3 covers 15 residues. The ends were cut back, 0 bases at V and 0 bases at J, with 7 bases in the middle. Germline-derived CDR1 and CDR2 are SGHTS and YDEGEE. CDR3 DNA sequence: TGTGCCAGCAGCTTGGGAAGGAGCTCCTACAATGAGCAGTTCTTC. Translation: CASSLGRSSYNEQFF.

This clone was detected only once. The chain has TRBV9 and TRBJ2-7; D remains ambiguous. Germline V CDR1 and CDR2: SGDLS, YYNGEE. The CDR3 loop spans 15 amino acids. The V end lost 0 bases, the J end lost 2 bases, and 12 bases lay between the germline ends. Written as DNA, the CDR3 is TGTGCCAGCAGCGTAGGGGCTTACAGTCCCTACGAGCAGTACTTC. Protein sequence: CASSVGAYSPYEQYF.

The chain recombines TRBV27 with TRBJ1-6, with a possible D match to TRBD1 (6 bases). The CDR3 totals 14 residues. From germline, CDR1 is MNHEY and CDR2 SMNVEV (reference sequence). V dropped 4 bases and J dropped 10 bases, with 14 bases sitting between them. The CDR3 nucleotides are TGTGCCAGCAGTTCATGGACCGGGGGCTCACCCCTCCACTTT. Protein product: CASSSWTGGSPLHF.

This chain connects TRBV5-1 to TRBJ1-3; D gene unclear. The CDR3 is 13 amino acids. V lost 4 bases, J lost 2 bases, and 7 bases lay in between. Germline assignment: CDR1 SGHRS and CDR2 YFSETQ. The CDR3 protein is CASSPTPGNTIYF. For the CDR3, the DNA is TGCGCCAGCAGCCCGACACCTGGAAACACCATATATTTT. Supplemented by reference TRBV5-1 and TRBJ1-3, the full variable domain reads KAGVTQTPRYLIKTRGQQVTLSCSPISGHRSVSWYQQTPGQGLQFLFEYFSETQRNKGNFPGRFSGRQFSNSRSEMNVSTLELGDSALYLCASSPTPGNTIYFGEGSWLTVV.

V usage is TRBV7-9 and J usage is TRBJ1-2; a possible D gene is TRBD1 (5 bases). The CDR3 sequence is 12 residues long. From germline, CDR1 is SEHNR and CDR2 FQNEAQ (reference sequence). V was trimmed by 5 bases and J by 8 bases, leaving 12 bases between them. This chain's CDR3 is CASSPATVGYTF. CDR3 nucleotide sequence: TGTGCCAGCAGCCCGGCGACAGTCGGCTACACCTTC.

Notes on this clone: Other DNA sequences within the sample encode an identical CDR3. V is TRBV7-2 and J is TRBJ2-5; 7 nucleotides align to TRBD2. J was trimmed by 5 bases and V by 3 bases; bases with no gene match: 3. Germline V gene data show CDR1 as SGHTA and CDR2 as FQGNSA. CDR3 size: 13 residues. CDR3 in amino acids: CASSFSGAETQYF. The CDR3 DNA sequence: TGTGCCAGCAGCTTCAGCGGGGCCGAGACCCAGTACTTC.

This chain connects TRBV21-1 to TRBJ2-7; TRBD2 is the table's D call and was not checked against the DNA. TRBV21-1 corresponds to a pseudogene. The length of the CDR3 is 15 residues. The CDR3 loop reads CASSKRLAGVNEQYF. Here the CDR3 DNA reads TGTGCCAGCAGCAAAAGGCTAGCGGGAGTTAACGAGCAGTACTTC.

The chain recombines TRBV18 with TRBJ2-7; D is perhaps TRBD1 (6 bases). V gave up 7 bases and J gave up 2 bases, with 18 bases separating them. CDR3 length equals 15 residues. Looked up from germline, CDR1 is KGHSH and CDR2 is LQKENI. The CDR3 DNA reads as TGTGCCAGCTACCCCGGAAGGGGGTCAGCCTACGAGCAGTACTTC. The encoded protein is CASYPGRGSAYEQYF.

This chain connects TRBV4-1 to TRBJ2-3; D might be TRBD1 or TRBD2, each matching 5 bases. This CDR3 comprises 14 residues. Deletions cut 6 bases from V and 1 base from J, with 11 bases between. Germline V gene sequence: CDR1 MGHRA, CDR2 YSYEKL. The CDR3 nucleotides read TGCGCCAGCAGGAGGGACGGAGGCACAGATACGCAGTATTTT. Its translation: CASRRDGGTDTQYF.

The chain is built from TRBV5-1 and TRBJ1-2; 9 bases are shared with TRBD1. From germline, CDR1 is SGHRS and CDR2 YFSETQ. J gave up 4 bases and V 5 bases, and 6 bases lay outside the gene matches. The CDR3 is 14 residues long. The CDR3 coding sequence is TGCGCCAGCAGACCGGGACAGGGTCCCTATGGCTACACCTTC. Its protein product is CASRPGQGPYGYTF.

In the case of this clone: The same CDR3 can be traced to other DNA sequences in this sample. The chain joins TRBV27 to TRBJ2-1, with D possibly TRBD2 on 6 matching bases. From germline, CDR1 is MNHEY and CDR2 SMNVEV (reference sequence). The CDR3 consists of 15 residues. V dropped 2 bases and J dropped 2 bases, with 10 bases sitting between them. This chain's CDR3 is CASSLGDSPYNEQFF. The CDR3 DNA reads TGTGCCAGCAGTTTAGGGGACTCGCCCTACAATGAGCAGTTCTTC.

The chain carries TRBV6-1 and TRBJ2-7, with D perhaps being TRBD1 or TRBD2 (5 bases each). V was shortened by 3 bases and J by 0 bases, with 12 bases between the two germline ends. Germline V gene sequence: CDR1 MNHNS, CDR2 SASEGT. The CDR3 runs to 15 residues. CDR3 region: CASSDGTPSSYEQYF. The CDR3 DNA reads TGTGCCAGCAGTGATGGGACGCCGAGCTCCTACGAGCAGTACTTC.

The chain carries TRBV6-1 and TRBJ2-7, with D perhaps matching TRBD1 (6 bases). Deletions cut 5 bases from V and 1 base from J, with 15 bases between. Germline V lookup: CDR1 MNHNS, CDR2 SASEGT. CDR3 size: 15 residues. For the CDR3, the DNA is TGTGCCAGCAGTAATACAGGGCAGGCGTCCTACGAGCAGTACTTC. This codes for CASSNTGQASYEQYF.

This chain connects TRBV30 to TRBJ1-1, with TRBD1 as a possible D gene (6 bases). CDR1 and CDR2 from the germline V gene are GTSNPN and SVGIG (reference sequence). This CDR3 is built from 13 residues. The ends were cut back, 1 base at V and 6 bases at J, with 12 bases in the middle. In DNA, the CDR3 is TGTGCCTGGAGTGCAGGGGATGGGGCTGAAGCTTTCTTT. Translated, it gives CAWSAGDGAEAFF. Full variable domain (remainder filled in from reference TRBV30 and TRBJ1-1): SQTIHQWPATLVQPVGSPLSLECTVEGTSNPNLYWYRQAAGRGLQLLFYSVGIGQISSEVPQNLSASRPQDRQFILSSKKLLLSDSGFYLCAWSAGDGAEAFFGQGTRLTVV.

This clone was detected only once. Within the sample, other DNA sequences also encode this same CDR3. The chain employs TRBV5-1 and TRBJ2-7; 11 bases map to TRBD2. Per germline, CDR1 SGHRS and CDR2 YFSETQ. V was pared by 4 bases and J by 0 bases, with 3 bases of the junction left unmatched. The CDR3 loop spans 15 amino acids. This chain's CDR3 is CASSPTSGGSYEQYF. DNA of the CDR3: TGCGCCAGCAGCCCCACTAGCGGGGGCTCCTACGAGCAGTACTTC.

As to this clone: Other DNA sequences within the sample encode an identical CDR3. The chain has TRBV5-1 and TRBJ2-3; TRBD2 matches at 10 bases. The CDR3 is made up of 16 amino acids. Trimming removed 1 base from V and 0 bases from J; junction bases left unmatched: 2. Germline V gives CDR1 SGHRS, CDR2 YFSETQ. The CDR3, as DNA: TGCGCCAGCAGCTTGTTGACTAGCGGGAGCACAGATACGCAGTATTTT. Amino acids: CASSLLTSGSTDTQYF. Drawing the rest from reference TRBV5-1 and TRBJ2-3, the complete variable domain is KAGVTQTPRYLIKTRGQQVTLSCSPISGHRSVSWYQQTPGQGLQFLFEYFSETQRNKGNFPGRFSGRQFSNSRSEMNVSTLELGDSALYLCASSLLTSGSTDTQYFGPGTRLTVL.

The chain carries TRBV5-4 and TRBJ2-6; 10 bases map to TRBD1. The CDR3 runs to 20 residues. Germline V CDR1 and CDR2: SGHNT, YYREEE (reference sequence). The V and J ends lost 4 bases and 0 bases, in that order; junction bases with no gene match: 13. CDR3 amino acids: CASSRGPGTGVNSGANVLTF. The CDR3 bases are TGTGCCAGCAGCCGGGGGCCCGGGACAGGGGTCAACTCTGGGGCCAACGTCCTGACTTTC.

The chain employs TRBV2 and TRBJ2-2; 7 bases align to TRBD2. Germline V lookup: CDR1 SNHLY, CDR2 FYNNEI. V was pared by 7 bases and J by 6 bases, with 2 bases of the junction left unmatched. This CDR3 comprises 12 residues. The CDR3 coding sequence is TGTGCCAGCACGCGGGAGTCCGGGGAGCTGTTTTTT. This encodes CASTRESGELFF.

V is TRBV6-5 and J is TRBJ2-5; 10 bases line up with TRBD2. Trimming took 2 bases from V and 2 from J; bases not matched to a gene: 2. The CDR3 contains 15 residues. Germline CDR1 is MNHEY and CDR2 is SVGAGI. CDR3 DNA sequence: TGTGCCAGCAGTTACCAGCGGGGGGGTCAAGAGACCCAGTACTTC. Protein sequence: CASSYQRGGQETQYF.

This chain connects TRBV5-1 to TRBJ2-2; 9 bases map to TRBD1. V dropped 4 bases and J dropped 4; count of bases not matched to a gene: 8. The germline V gene encodes CDR1 SGHRS and CDR2 YFSETQ. This CDR3 is 16 amino acids long. CDR3 sequence (DNA): TGCGCCAGCAGCCAACAACAGGGGGCGCGCACCGGGGAGCTGTTTTTT. Protein product: CASSQQQGARTGELFF.

The rearrangement links TRBV25-1 to TRBJ1-1, with no clear D. Trimming took 1 base from V and 0 from J, leaving 9 bases between them. Germline assignment: CDR1 MGHDK and CDR2 SYGVNS. The CDR3 is 15 amino acids. The CDR3 region has the DNA TGTGCCAGCAGTGAATCTACTATGTTGAACACTGAAGCTTTCTTT. Amino acid sequence: CASSESTMLNTEAFF.

The V call is TRBV11-2, the J call TRBJ1-2, with D tentatively TRBD1 (6 bases). Germline CDR1 and CDR2: SGHAT and FQNNGV. V lost 5 bases and J 3 bases, leaving 19 bases between the germline ends. This CDR3 spans 16 amino acids. The chain's CDR3 is CASSALMGAGDYGYTF. The CDR3 nucleotides are TGTGCCAGCAGCGCCCTAATGGGGGCGGGGGACTATGGCTACACCTTC.

This clone appeared once. The J gene is TRBJ2-7, the V gene TRBV4-3; TRBD2 matches 7 bases. There are 14 residues in the CDR3. Germline V gene lookup returns CDR1 LGHNA and CDR2 YSLEER. Unmatched junction bases numbered 5, after V lost 3 bases and J lost 3 bases. The CDR3 loop reads CASSHGLDNYEQYF. DNA for the CDR3: TGCGCCAGCAGCCACGGACTAGACAACTACGAGCAGTACTTC.

For the CDR3, the DNA is TGTGCCAGCAGTGAAACAGGGGGCAACACTGAAGCTTTCTTT. Translation gives CASSETGGNTEAFF. The chain has TRBV25-1 and TRBJ1-1, with 9 bases aligning to TRBD1. Unmatched junction bases numbered 0, after V lost 2 bases and J lost 2 bases. CDR3 length: 14 residues. Germline V CDR1 and CDR2: MGHDK, SYGVNS.

J is TRBJ2-7 and V is TRBV4-1; 11 bases are shared with TRBD1. Germline loops: CDR1 MGHRA, CDR2 YSYEKL. Germline trimming cut 3 bases from V and 2 bases from J; bases unmatched to any gene: 9. This CDR3 comprises 17 residues. The CDR3 DNA sequence: TGCGCCAGCAGCCAGGGCCTCCGGACAGGGGGCGCCTACGAGCAGTACTTC. This translates into CASSQGLRTGGAYEQYF.

As for this clone: Other nucleotide sequences from this sample produce the same CDR3. V gene TRBV18 combines with J gene TRBJ1-1, with D unclear. Germline-derived CDR1 and CDR2 are KGHSH and LQKENI. Trimming removed 0 bases at V and 5 bases at J, with 7 bases between. CDR3 length: 13 amino acids. Written as DNA, the CDR3 is TGTGCCAGCTCACCACCGACACGAACTGAAGCTTTCTTT. Protein sequence: CASSPPTRTEAFF.

The J gene is TRBJ2-3, the V gene TRBV30; a possible D gene is TRBD1 (5 bases). The CDR3 consists of 14 residues. Germline lookup yields CDR1 GTSNPN and CDR2 SVGIG (reference sequence). V was clipped by 2 bases and J by 1 base, with 10 bases between them. The chain's CDR3 is CAWSKGARTDTQYF. CDR3 coding DNA: TGTGCCTGGAGTAAAGGGGCCCGCACAGATACGCAGTATTTT.